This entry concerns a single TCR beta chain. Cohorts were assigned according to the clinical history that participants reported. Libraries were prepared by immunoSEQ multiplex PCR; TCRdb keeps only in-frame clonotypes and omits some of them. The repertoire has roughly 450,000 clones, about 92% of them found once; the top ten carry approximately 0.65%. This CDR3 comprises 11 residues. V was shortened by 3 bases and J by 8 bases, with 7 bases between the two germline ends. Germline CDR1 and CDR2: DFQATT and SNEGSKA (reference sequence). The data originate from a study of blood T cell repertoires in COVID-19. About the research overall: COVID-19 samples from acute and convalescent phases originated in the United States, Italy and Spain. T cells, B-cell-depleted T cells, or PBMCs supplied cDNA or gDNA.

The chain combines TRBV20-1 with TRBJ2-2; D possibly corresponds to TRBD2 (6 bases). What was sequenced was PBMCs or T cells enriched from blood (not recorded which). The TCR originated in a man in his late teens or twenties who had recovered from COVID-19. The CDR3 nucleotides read TGCAGTGCTAGGGGGGGAGGGGAGCTGTTTTTT. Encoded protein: CSARGGGELFF.